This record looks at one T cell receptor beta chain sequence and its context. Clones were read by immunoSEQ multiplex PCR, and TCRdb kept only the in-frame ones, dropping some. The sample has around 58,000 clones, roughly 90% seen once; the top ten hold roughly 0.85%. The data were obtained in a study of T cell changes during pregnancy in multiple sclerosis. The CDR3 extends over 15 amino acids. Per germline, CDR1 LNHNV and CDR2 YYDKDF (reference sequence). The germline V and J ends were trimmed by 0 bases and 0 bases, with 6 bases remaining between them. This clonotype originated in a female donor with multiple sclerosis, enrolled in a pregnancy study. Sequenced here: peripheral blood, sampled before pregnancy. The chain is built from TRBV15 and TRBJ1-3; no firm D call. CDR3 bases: TGTGCCACCAGCAGAGATGAGCTCTCTGGAAACACCATATATTTT. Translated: CATSRDELSGNTIYF.